The present T cell receptor beta chain was sequenced within a study of blood T cells in healthy people across ages. Alongside a J-beta primer mix, a sample-barcoded 5' primer served in a second PCR lasting 7 to 11 cycles. TCRdb called the 5' RACE reads again in MiXCR, with one record for every CDR3 protein. The table lists about 730,000 distinct CDR3 sequences, approximately 39% of them singletons, with about 20% in the top ten. V shed 5 bases and J 5 bases; nucleotides not matched to a gene: 6. The CDR3 spans 16 residues. Germline V gene lookup returns CDR1 LGHDT and CDR2 YNNKEL (reference sequence).

Sequencing was performed on blood. This TCR derives from a woman in her sixties in good health. The chain joins TRBV3-1 to TRBJ2-3; 14 bases are shared with TRBD2. The CDR3 DNA sequence: TGTGCCAGCAGCAACGGGACTAGCGGGAGAATAGATACGCAGTATTTT. As protein: CASSNGTSGRIDTQYF.